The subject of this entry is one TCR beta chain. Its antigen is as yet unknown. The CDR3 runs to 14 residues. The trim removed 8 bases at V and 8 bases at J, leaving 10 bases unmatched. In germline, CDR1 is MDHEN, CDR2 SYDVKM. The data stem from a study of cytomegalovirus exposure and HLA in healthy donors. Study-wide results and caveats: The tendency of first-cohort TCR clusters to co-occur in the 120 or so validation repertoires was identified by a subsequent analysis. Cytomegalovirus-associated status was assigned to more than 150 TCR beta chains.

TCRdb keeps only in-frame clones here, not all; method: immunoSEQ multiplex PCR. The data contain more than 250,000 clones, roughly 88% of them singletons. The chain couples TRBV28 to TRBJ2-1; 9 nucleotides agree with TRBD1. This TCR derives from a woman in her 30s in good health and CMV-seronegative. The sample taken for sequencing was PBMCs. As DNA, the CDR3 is TGTGCCAGCTTCCCCGGGACAGGGAGACATGAGCAGTTCTTC. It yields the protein CASFPGTGRHEQFF.